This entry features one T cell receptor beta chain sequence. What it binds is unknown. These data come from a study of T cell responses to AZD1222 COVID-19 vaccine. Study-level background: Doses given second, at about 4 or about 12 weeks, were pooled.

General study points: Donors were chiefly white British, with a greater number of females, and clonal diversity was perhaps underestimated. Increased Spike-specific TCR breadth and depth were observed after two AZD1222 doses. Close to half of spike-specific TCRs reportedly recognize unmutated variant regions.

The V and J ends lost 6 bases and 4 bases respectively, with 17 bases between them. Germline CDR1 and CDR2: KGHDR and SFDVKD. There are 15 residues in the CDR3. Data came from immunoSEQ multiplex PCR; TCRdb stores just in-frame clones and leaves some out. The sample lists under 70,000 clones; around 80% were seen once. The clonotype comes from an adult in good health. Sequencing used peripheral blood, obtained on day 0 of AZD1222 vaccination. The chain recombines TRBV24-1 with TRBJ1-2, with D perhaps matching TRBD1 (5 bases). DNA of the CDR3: TGTGCCACCAGTTTCTGGAGTGGGGGTATCTATGGCTACACCTTC. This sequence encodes CATSFWSGGIYGYTF.